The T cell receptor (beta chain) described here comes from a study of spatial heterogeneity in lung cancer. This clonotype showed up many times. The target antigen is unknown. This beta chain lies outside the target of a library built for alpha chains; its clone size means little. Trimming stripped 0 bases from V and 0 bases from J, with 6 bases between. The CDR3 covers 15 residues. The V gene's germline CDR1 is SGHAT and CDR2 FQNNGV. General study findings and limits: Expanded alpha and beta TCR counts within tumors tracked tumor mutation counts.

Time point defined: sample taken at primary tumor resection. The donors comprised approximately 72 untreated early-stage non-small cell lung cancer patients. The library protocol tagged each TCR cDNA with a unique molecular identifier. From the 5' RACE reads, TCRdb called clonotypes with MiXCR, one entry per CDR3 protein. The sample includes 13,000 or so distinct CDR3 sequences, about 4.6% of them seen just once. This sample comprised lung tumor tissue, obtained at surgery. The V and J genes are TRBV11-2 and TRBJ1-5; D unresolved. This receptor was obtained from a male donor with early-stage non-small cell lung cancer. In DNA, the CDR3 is TGTGCCAGCAGCTTAGAGCCGGATAGCAATCAGCCCCAGCATTTT. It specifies CASSLEPDSNQPQHF.